One sample yielded the 10 T cell receptor beta chains listed below, sequenced in a study of blood T cell repertoires in COVID-19. Method: immunoSEQ multiplex PCR; TCRdb's copy keeps in-frame clones and lacks some. The sample contains roughly 56,000 clones, approximately 92% of which appear only once. The sequenced sample consisted of peripheral blood. Every receptor here comes from a man aged 45-65 years with active COVID-19.

The chain uses TRBV24-1 and TRBJ2-7; a weak D match, TRBD2 (6 bases). V dropped 4 bases and J dropped 3 bases, with 6 bases sitting between them. Germline lookup yields CDR1 KGHDR and CDR2 SFDVKD. The CDR3 is 12 residues long. Here the CDR3 reads CATSEAGYEQYF. The DNA for the CDR3 is TGTGCCACCAGTGAAGCGGGCTACGAGCAGTACTTC.

The chain employs TRBV12-3 or TRBV12-4 and TRBJ1-2; 7 positions agree with TRBD1. CDR3 size: 13 residues. V lost 2 bases and J lost 8; bases outside the gene matches: 5. Written as DNA, the CDR3 is TGTGCCAGCAGTTTACAGGGCAGGGGGGGCTACACCTTC. Amino acid sequence: CASSLQGRGGYTF.

This chain uses TRBV6-1 with TRBJ2-4; 7 positions agree with TRBD1. The ends lost 4 bases at V and 0 bases at J; junction bases unmatched: 9. The CDR3 length is 17 residues. The germline V gene has CDR1 MNHNS and CDR2 SASEGT. Here the CDR3 reads CASSANDRVRAKNIQYF. The CDR3 nucleotides are TGTGCCAGCAGTGCAAACGACAGGGTGAGAGCCAAAAACATTCAGTACTTC.

The gene calls are TRBV18 and TRBJ1-6; 8 nucleotides match TRBD1. Germline CDR1 reads KGHSH; CDR2 reads LQKENI. The J segment lost 10 bases and the V segment lost 2 bases, leaving 10 bases of the junction unmatched. CDR3 length: 16 amino acids. This chain's CDR3 is CASSPIAGQGRSPLHF. The CDR3 DNA follows: TGTGCCAGCTCACCAATTGCTGGACAGGGTAGATCACCCCTCCACTTT.

The chain employs TRBV19 and TRBJ1-6; 7 bases are a match to TRBD1. Germline CDR1 LNHDA, CDR2 SQIVND (reference sequence). After removal of 4 bases from V and 4 bases from J, the junction contained 4 bases not matched to a gene. The CDR3 contains 15 residues. The CDR3 spells CASSKPDRYNSPLHF. The CDR3 DNA is TGTGCCAGTAGTAAACCGGACAGGTATAATTCACCCCTCCACTTT.

The chain carries TRBV18 and TRBJ1-1; D is possibly TRBD1 (6 bases). This CDR3 has 15 amino acids. The germline V and J ends were trimmed by 6 bases and 1 base, with 15 bases remaining between them. CDR1 and CDR2 (germline): KGHSH, LQKENI. The CDR3 sequence is CASSPFPTGNTEAFF. For the CDR3, the DNA is TGTGCCAGCTCGCCCTTCCCGACAGGGAACACTGAAGCTTTCTTT.

This chain uses TRBV10-3 with TRBJ2-3; a possible D gene is TRBD2 (5 bases). V shed 10 bases and J shed 2 bases, with 13 bases lying between them. The CDR3 extends over 13 amino acids. CDR1 and CDR2 (germline): ENHRY, SYGVKD. The CDR3 protein is CANGREFTDTQYF. The CDR3, as DNA: TGTGCCAACGGACGGGAATTCACAGATACGCAGTATTTT.

This sequence joins TRBV23-1 and TRBJ2-7; D possibly corresponds to TRBD2 (5 bases). TRBV23-1 is recorded as an ORF, its role being uncertain. The CDR3 covers 14 residues. The ends were cut back, 6 bases at V and 7 bases at J, with 19 bases in the middle. The CDR3 sequence: CASRGPGVSGEQYF. CDR3 nucleotide sequence: TGCGCCAGCAGAGGACCCGGGGTGAGTGGGGAGCAGTACTTC.

The rearrangement links TRBV4-1 to TRBJ1-2, with TRBD1 identical over 7 bases. CDR3 length: 14 amino acids. Germline CDR1 and CDR2: MGHRA and YSYEKL. V lost 1 base, J lost 8 bases, and 7 bases stayed unmatched. The CDR3, as DNA: TGCGCCAGCAGCCAAGCAGGGGGGCCTGGCGGCTACACCTTC. Its protein product is CASSQAGGPGGYTF.

This chain links TRBV9 with TRBJ2-2, with TRBD2 matching over 8 bases. The germline CDR1 and CDR2 sequences are SGDLS and YYNGEE. CDR3 length: 17 residues. The ends lost 2 bases at V and 3 bases at J; junction bases unmatched: 9. The CDR3 is CASSVRAGVDYTGELFF. CDR3 DNA: TGTGCCAGCAGCGTTAGAGCGGGAGTTGATTACACCGGGGAGCTGTTTTTT.